What follows are 8 T cell receptor beta chains derived from one specimen sequenced in a study of PD-L1 blockade in urothelial cancer listed by TCRdb under 2017. To prepare the library, the immunoSEQ multiplex PCR assay was applied. TCRdb holds this immuneACCESS table with in-frame rearrangements only. Some clones are missing; in checked studies, unresolved V genes explain under half, and the rest has no known cause. Recorded for this sample are approximately 41,000 clones; approximately 80% of them occurred a single time. The biggest ten clones account for about 16% of the sample. The sample's time point label is to be understood as: pretreatment peripheral blood. The sample consisted of PBMCs, taken around atezolizumab (anti-PD-L1) treatment. These receptors were collected from a man of 80 years or more with urothelial cancer.

This chain joins TRBV6-5 and TRBJ1-6; D is unresolved. The CDR3 length is 14 residues. The germline gives CDR1 MNHEY, CDR2 SVGAGI. V lost 2 bases to trimming and J lost 8 bases, with 10 bases between them. For the CDR3, the DNA is TGTGCCAGCAGTTACAGGGTCGGGGATTCACCCCTCCACTTT. Translation gives CASSYRVGDSPLHF.

This rearrangement joins TRBV7-2 to TRBJ2-3; 11 positions match TRBD2. Germline loops: CDR1 SGHTA, CDR2 FQGNSA. V dropped 1 base and J dropped 4; count of bases not matched to a gene: 1. CDR3 size: 15 residues. The CDR3 region is CASSLELAGADTQYF. CDR3 DNA: TGTGCCAGCAGCTTAGAACTAGCGGGAGCAGATACGCAGTATTTT.

The chain employs TRBV7-2 and TRBJ1-1; TRBD1 agrees at 10 bases. This CDR3 has 16 amino acids. The J segment lost 5 bases and the V segment lost 3 bases, leaving 9 bases of the junction unmatched. Germline-derived CDR1 and CDR2 are SGHTA and FQGNSA. The CDR3 loop reads CASSFWTGGSRTEAFF. The CDR3 DNA is TGTGCCAGCAGCTTTTGGACAGGGGGTTCGAGAACTGAAGCTTTCTTT.

V is TRBV30 and J is TRBJ2-1, with 9 bases fitting TRBD2. CDR1 GTSNPN and CDR2 SVGIG come from the germline V gene (reference sequence). This CDR3 contains 13 residues. The DNA for the CDR3 is TGTGCTTGCCGGGGACTAGCATACAATGAGCAGTTCTTC. It translates to CACRGLAYNEQFF.

The V and J genes are TRBV6-5 and TRBJ1-1, with TRBD1 matching 8 bases. The CDR3 consists of 14 residues. V lost 4 bases, J lost 4 bases, and 5 bases stayed unmatched. The germline V gene encodes CDR1 MNHEY and CDR2 SVGAGI. The CDR3 reads CASSLGQGPTEAFF. The CDR3 bases are TGTGCCAGCAGTTTAGGACAGGGTCCCACTGAAGCTTTCTTT.

The genes are TRBV29-1 and TRBJ2-7; 8 nucleotides align to TRBD1. Germline-derived CDR1 and CDR2 are SQVTM and ANQGSEA. The CDR3 is 13 amino acids. V dropped 7 bases and J dropped 3; count of bases not matched to a gene: 8. CDR3 nucleotides: TGCAGCGCCCGGACAGGGCCTGACTACGAGCAGTACTTC. It codes for CSARTGPDYEQYF.

The chain uses TRBV30 and TRBJ1-2; a weak D match, TRBD1 (5 bases). The length of the CDR3 is 16 residues. CDR1 and CDR2 from the germline V gene are GTSNPN and SVGIG (reference sequence). Between the trimmed V and J ends, which lost 1 base and 0 bases, there was a span of 15 bases. CDR3: CAWSGEATEANYGYTF. The CDR3 DNA reads as TGTGCCTGGAGTGGCGAAGCGACAGAAGCTAACTATGGCTACACCTTC.

This chain connects TRBV11-2 to TRBJ2-2; 10 bases fit TRBD1. Germline trimming cut 6 bases from V and 4 bases from J; bases unmatched to any gene: 8. CDR1 SGHAT and CDR2 FQNNGV come from the germline V gene. The CDR3 runs to 16 residues. The CDR3 DNA sequence: TGTGCCAGCAGTTACGGACAGGGGGTGGGCACCGGGGAGCTGTTTTTT. Protein: CASSYGQGVGTGELFF.